The entry that follows covers one T cell receptor beta chain sequence. The data originate from a study of T cells in localized non-small cell lung cancer. TCRdb's table, derived via immunoSEQ multiplex PCR, lists solely in-frame clones and lacks some. In the table there are around 15,000 clones, around 90% of which are singletons. The CDR3 is made up of 11 amino acids. Germline assignment: CDR1 MDHEN and CDR2 SYDVKM. Trimming pared 10 bases from V and 7 bases from J, leaving 10 bases between. The sequence came from a woman aged 40-69 years with stage III lung adenocarcinoma. The specimen was peripheral blood mononuclear cells, collected before any cancer treatment. The gene calls are TRBV28 and TRBJ2-2; D is possibly TRBD2 (5 bases). CDR3 nucleotide sequence: TGTGCCACCAGAGGGAACGGGGAGCTGTTTTTT. Residues: CATRGNGELFF. The full variable domain, in which reference TRBV28 and TRBJ2-2 provide the parts outside the CDR3, is DVKVTQSSRYLVKRTGEKVFLECVQDMDHENMFWYRQDPGLGLRLIYFSYDVKMKEKGDIPEGYSVSREKKERFSLILESASTNQTSMYLCATRGNGELFFGEGSRLTVL.